The T cell receptor beta chain under discussion was sequenced for a study of T cells in Graves' hyperthyroidism and ophthalmopathy. Study-level points and caveats: The majority of expanded thyroid clonotypes above 0.001 also appeared in blood.

This CDR3 is 13 amino acids long. Germline CDR1 LNHNV, CDR2 YYDKDF (reference sequence). Deletions cut 1 base from V and 10 bases from J, with 13 bases between. Amplification targeted TCR beta CDR3 regions from RNA transcripts. Carried out on the TCR CDR3, a first-round RT-PCR used the HTBI primer set. TCRdb processed the multiplex PCR reads anew with MiXCR; each CDR3 protein has one entry. The table shows more than 350,000 distinct CDR3 sequences, with over 12% occurring only once. Note on this clonotype: Its antigen is unidentified.

The J gene is TRBJ1-1, the V gene TRBV15, with D uncertain. The sample consisted of blood. The sequence derives from an older woman with Graves' ophthalmopathy. CDR3 sequence (DNA): TGTGCCACCAGCAGAGGAGGGAAGGTCGGAGCTTTCTTT. Translating gives CATSRGGKVGAFF.